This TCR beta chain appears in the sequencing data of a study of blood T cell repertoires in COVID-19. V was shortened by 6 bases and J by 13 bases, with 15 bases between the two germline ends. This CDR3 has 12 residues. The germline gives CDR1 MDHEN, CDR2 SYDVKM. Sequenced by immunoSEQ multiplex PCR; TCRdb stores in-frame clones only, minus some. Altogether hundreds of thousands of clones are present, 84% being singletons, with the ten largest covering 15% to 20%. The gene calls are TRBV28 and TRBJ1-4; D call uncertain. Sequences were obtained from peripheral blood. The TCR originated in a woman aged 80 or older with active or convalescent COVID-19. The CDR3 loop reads CASSALAVGLFF. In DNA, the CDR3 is TGTGCCAGCAGCGCACTTGCTGTCGGACTGTTTTTT. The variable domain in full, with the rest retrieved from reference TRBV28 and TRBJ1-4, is DVKVTQSSRYLVKRTGEKVFLECVQDMDHENMFWYRQDPGLGLRLIYFSYDVKMKEKGDIPEGYSVSREKKERFSLILESASTNQTSMYLCASSALAVGLFFGSGTQLSVL.